This T cell receptor (beta chain) was obtained from a study of T cells in Graves' hyperthyroidism and ophthalmopathy. Notes on the study in general: Blood also contained most expanded thyroid clonotypes above 0.001.

The investigators amplified TCR beta CDR3 regions from RNA transcripts. The HTBI primer set served for first-round RT-PCR of the TCR CDR3. TCRdb re-derived calls from the multiplex PCR reads in MiXCR, one entry per CDR3 protein. This table holds 550,000 to 700,000 distinct CDR3 sequences, roughly 15% found once. This clonotype was recorded many times. Its matching antigen is unknown. V lost 7 bases to trimming and J lost 1 base, with 10 bases between them. The CDR3 is made up of 13 amino acids. Looked up from germline, CDR1 is ENHRY and CDR2 is SYGVKD. Patients with uncontrolled infections, other autoimmune diseases, pregnancy or lactation were excluded. Over 9 ml of fresh peripheral blood supplied the PBMCs.

This sequence originates from a woman between 40 and 55 years old with Graves' ophthalmopathy. This chain uses TRBV10-3 with TRBJ1-2; no definite D call. Specimen: blood. CDR3 in amino acids: CAIIEDLNYGYTF. Here the CDR3 DNA reads TGTGCCATCATAGAAGACCTTAACTATGGCTACACCTTC.